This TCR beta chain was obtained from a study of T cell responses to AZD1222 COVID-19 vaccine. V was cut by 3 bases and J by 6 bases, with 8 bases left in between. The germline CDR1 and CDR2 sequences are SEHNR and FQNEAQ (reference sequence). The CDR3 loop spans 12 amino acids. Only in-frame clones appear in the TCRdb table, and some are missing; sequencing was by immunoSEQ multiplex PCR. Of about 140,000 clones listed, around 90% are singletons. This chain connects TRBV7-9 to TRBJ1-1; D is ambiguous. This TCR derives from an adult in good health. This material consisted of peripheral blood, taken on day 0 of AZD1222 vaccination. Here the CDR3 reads CASSFLSSEAFF. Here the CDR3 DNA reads TGTGCCAGCAGCTTTTTATCATCTGAAGCTTTCTTT. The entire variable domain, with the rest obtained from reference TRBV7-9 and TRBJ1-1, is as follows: DTGVSQNPRHKITKRGQNVTFRCDPISEHNRLYWYRQTLGQGPEFLTYFQNEAQLEKSRLLSDRFSAERPKGSFSTLEIQRTEQGDSAMYLCASSFLSSEAFFGQGTRLTVV.